These T cell receptor beta chains were read from a single sample in a study of blood T cell repertoires in COVID-19. Method: immunoSEQ multiplex PCR; TCRdb's copy keeps in-frame clones and lacks some. The table has about 180,000 clones, approximately 81% seen once; the top ten hold 15% to 20%. Sequencing was performed on PBMCs or T cells enriched from blood (not recorded which). These receptors were taken from a man in his fifties or sixties who had recovered from COVID-19. Each CDR3 is given without its conserved first and last residue.

V,J,CDR3
TRBV7-8,TRBJ2-3,ASSFVAGGSTDTQY
TRBV6-5,TRBJ2-3,ASSSRGQGPEDTQC
TRBV19,TRBJ1-5,ASSLAQGSGQPQH
TRBV28,TRBJ2-2,ASSADQTSGNTGELF
TRBV24-1,TRBJ2-2,ATSDFRQGRTGELF
TRBV28,TRBJ1-5,ASSYRGPKNQPQH
TRBV19,TRBJ2-7,ASSKNRDRGIYEQY
TRBV6-5,TRBJ2-7,AVTGSSYEQY
TRBV18,TRBJ2-7,ASSPQGKEQY
TRBV11-2,TRBJ2-3,ASSLVGQPTDTQY
TRBV11-2,TRBJ2-1,ASSLVSGRTDEQF
TRBV11-2,TRBJ2-7,ASSLDWRSYEQY
TRBV20-1,TRBJ2-7,SASGRAFSYEQY
TRBV9,TRBJ1-3,ASTQGGGGGSGNTIY
TRBV2,TRBJ2-7,ASTLAASGDYEQY
TRBV28,TRBJ1-3,ASRSGRSGNTIY
TRBV3-1/TRBV3-2,TRBJ2-3,ASSQSGAGGPGDTQY
TRBV5-8,TRBJ1-4,ASSFNKGEGEKLF
TRBV13,TRBJ2-3,ASSLRGQGTDTQY
TRBV2,TRBJ2-5,ASSFRSGGAQETQY
TRBV9,TRBJ1-1,ASSVGGANTEAF
TRBV19,TRBJ2-6,ASRGSGRENSGANVLT
TRBV4-1,TRBJ2-1,ASSRGTTVFYNEQF
TRBV2,TRBJ1-1,ASSADTDTEAF
TRBV6-5,TRBJ1-3,ASSTGVDSGNTIY
TRBV6-5,TRBJ1-1,ASSRLIAGTDEAF
TRBV25-1,TRBJ2-1,ASSSQPPSGIFNEQF
TRBV5-1,TRBJ2-5,ASSLVPGQGFWETQY
TRBV18,TRBJ1-6,ASSRRTDYNSPLH
TRBV19,TRBJ1-6,ASSIGGRGDSPLH
TRBV5-1,TRBJ2-1,ASDPSPGTGGIEQF
TRBV5-1,TRBJ1-6,ASSNDSRSSYNSPLH
TRBV11-2,TRBJ2-2,ASRAGTGNTGELF
TRBV5-1,TRBJ1-2,ASSSRDRVFNYGYT
TRBV24-1,TRBJ2-1,ATSDVAGGYNEQF
TRBV19,TRBJ2-2,ASSRGLAEVTGELF
TRBV2,TRBJ1-5,ASSGSKTAREH
TRBV27,TRBJ1-2,ASSLSWSGSRKEGGYT
TRBV7-2,TRBJ2-3,ASSLVVDTDTQY
TRBV5-8,TRBJ2-3,ASSRDTDTQY
TRBV7-3,TRBJ1-2,ASTTTPGGGYT
TRBV5-1,TRBJ2-3,ASSSGGTSPTDTQY
TRBV5-6,TRBJ2-7,ASSLVTSGGYEQY
TRBV20-1,TRBJ2-1,SASLGLAGVSYNEQF
TRBV18,TRBJ2-3,ASSPRLRDTGGLTDTQY
TRBV5-1,TRBJ1-2,ASSWDRNGYT
TRBV5-5,TRBJ1-1,ASDRGISMNTEAF
TRBV27,TRBJ2-7,ASSLIYAGVDNEQY
TRBV12-3/TRBV12-4,TRBJ1-2,ASTTGGARGYT